This TCR beta chain was identified during a study of T-cell memory formation after mild COVID-19. CDR3 length equals 14 residues. The V gene's germline CDR1 is SGHVS and CDR2 FNYEAQ. Germline trimming cut 5 bases from V and 6 bases from J; bases unmatched to any gene: 4. As for this clonotype: As yet, its antigen is unknown.

Study-level findings and limits: Clones contracting across day 15 to 85 had a balanced CD4/CD8 profile; later expanding clones leaned CD4+. CD8+ contracting clones occupied EMRA, while CD4+ ones occupied mainly CM and EM.

TCRdb itself ran the 5' RACE reads through MiXCR, one entry per CDR3 protein. The sample yields approximately 400,000 distinct CDR3 sequences, approximately 18% seen once. The sample taken for sequencing was PBMCs or a T cell subset sorted from them (not recorded which). This sequence joins TRBV7-6 and TRBJ1-6; TRBD1 matches 7 bases. The source is a young man who had mild COVID-19 (a few samples of this study predate the infection). Cell type and time point are not known. The CDR3 spells CASSKTGTNSPLHF. CDR3 nucleotide sequence: TGTGCCAGCAGCAAGACAGGGACTAATTCACCCCTCCACTTT.